Reported below is one TCR beta chain. Trimming cost V 2 bases and J 5 bases, with 17 bases left between them. The CDR3 contains 16 residues. Germline V CDR1 and CDR2: SEHNR, FQNEAQ (reference sequence). This sample stems from a study of blood T cell repertoires in COVID-19. Study summary: T cells, B-cell-depleted T cells, or PBMCs supplied cDNA or gDNA.

Libraries were prepared by immunoSEQ multiplex PCR; TCRdb keeps only in-frame clonotypes and omits some of them. This table holds 300,000 to 400,000 clones, about 88% found once. Sample: PBMCs or T cells enriched from blood (not recorded which). This sequence joins TRBV7-9 and TRBJ2-3, with D perhaps matching TRBD2 (6 bases). The receptor comes from a woman between 18 and 29 years old who had recovered from COVID-19. The CDR3 nucleotides read TGTGCCAGCAGCTTAAGCCGGAGGGATCAGGGAGATACGCAGTATTTT. Protein product: CASSLSRRDQGDTQYF. Filled out from reference TRBV7-9 and TRBJ2-3, the complete variable domain reads DTGVSQNPRHKITKRGQNVTFRCDPISEHNRLYWYRQTLGQGPEFLTYFQNEAQLEKSRLLSDRFSAERPKGSFSTLEIQRTEQGDSAMYLCASSLSRRDQGDTQYFGPGTRLTVL.